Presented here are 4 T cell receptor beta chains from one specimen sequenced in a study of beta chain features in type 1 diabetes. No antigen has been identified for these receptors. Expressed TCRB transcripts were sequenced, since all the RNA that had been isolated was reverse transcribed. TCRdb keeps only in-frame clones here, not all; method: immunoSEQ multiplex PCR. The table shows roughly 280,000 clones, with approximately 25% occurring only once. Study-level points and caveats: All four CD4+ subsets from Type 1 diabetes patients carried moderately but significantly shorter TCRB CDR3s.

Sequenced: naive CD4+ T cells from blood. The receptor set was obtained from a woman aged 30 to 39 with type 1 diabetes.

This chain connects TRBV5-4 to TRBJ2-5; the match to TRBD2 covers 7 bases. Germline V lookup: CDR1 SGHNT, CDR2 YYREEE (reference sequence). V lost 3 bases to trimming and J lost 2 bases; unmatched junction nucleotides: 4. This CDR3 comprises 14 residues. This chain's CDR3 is CASSSAGFQETQYF. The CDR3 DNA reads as TGTGCCAGCAGCTCAGCGGGGTTTCAAGAGACCCAGTACTTC.

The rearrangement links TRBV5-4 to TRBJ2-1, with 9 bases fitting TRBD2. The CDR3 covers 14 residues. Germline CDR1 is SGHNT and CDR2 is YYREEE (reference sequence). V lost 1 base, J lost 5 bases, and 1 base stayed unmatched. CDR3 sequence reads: CASSLRTSDNEQFF. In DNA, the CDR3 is TGTGCCAGCAGCTTGCGGACTAGCGACAATGAGCAGTTCTTC.

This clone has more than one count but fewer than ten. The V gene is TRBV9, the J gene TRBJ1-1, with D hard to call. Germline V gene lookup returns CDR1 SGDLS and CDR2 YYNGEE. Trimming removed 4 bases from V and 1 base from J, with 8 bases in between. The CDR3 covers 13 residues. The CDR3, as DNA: TGTGCCAGCAGCAGGCGGGGGAACACTGAAGCTTTCTTT. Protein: CASSRRGNTEAFF.

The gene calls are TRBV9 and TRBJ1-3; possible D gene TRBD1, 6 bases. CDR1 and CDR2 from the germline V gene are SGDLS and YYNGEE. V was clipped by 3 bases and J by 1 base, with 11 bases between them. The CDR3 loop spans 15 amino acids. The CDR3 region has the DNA TGTGCCAGCAGCGGTAAAGACAGGTCTGGAAACACCATATATTTT. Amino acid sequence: CASSGKDRSGNTIYF.